The 18 T cell receptor beta chains below all came from one sample that was sequenced in a study of technical replicates of blood from a handful of donors (dated by TCRdb to the late 2010s). The library was generated by the immunoSEQ multiplex PCR assay. TCRdb obtained this table from immuneACCESS and retained in-frame rearrangements with V and J assigned. These tables miss some clones; where compared with another copy, unresolved V genes account for less than half of the shortfall, and the remainder is unexplained. The sample records tens of thousands of clones, about 92% of which are singletons. In total, the top ten clones hold 0.42% of the sample. Sequenced sample: T cells isolated from PBMCs. These receptor sequences come from a human donor in good health.

On this clone: At one end the junction does not follow the germline gene, possibly because of a read error. This chain joins TRBV27 and TRBJ2-1; the match to TRBD1 covers 7 bases. In germline, CDR1 is MNHEY, CDR2 SMNVEV (reference sequence). The CDR3 sequence is 14 residues long. The CDR3 bases are TGTGCCAGCAGCTGGGACAGAGAGGTAAATGGGCAGTTCTTC. It is translated as CASSWDREVNGQFF.

The rearrangement uses TRBV6-5 and TRBJ1-2, with 7 positions matching TRBD1. The CDR3 extends over 13 amino acids. The V gene's germline CDR1 is MNHEY and CDR2 SVGAGI. The trim removed 4 bases at V and 4 bases at J, leaving 3 bases unmatched. DNA of the CDR3: TGTGCCAGCAGTTGGGACAGATCCTATGGCTACACCTTC. Protein product: CASSWDRSYGYTF.

This chain uses TRBV11-3 with TRBJ1-2; 7 bases match TRBD1. Germline V gene lookup returns CDR1 SGHNT and CDR2 YENEEA. Germline trimming cut 6 bases from V and 4 bases from J; bases unmatched to any gene: 11. The CDR3 spans 15 residues. The CDR3 loop is CASSPRTGLVYGYTF. The CDR3 coding sequence is TGTGCCAGCAGTCCCCGGACAGGATTGGTCTATGGCTACACCTTC.

The V gene is TRBV11-2, the J gene TRBJ1-2; a weak D match, TRBD1 (5 bases). The CDR3 has 15 residues. Trimming cost V 3 bases and J 3 bases, with 14 bases left between them. CDR1 SGHAT and CDR2 FQNNGV come from the germline V gene. CDR3 bases: TGTGCCAGCAGCTTGGGTGCAGGGCTACACTATGGCTACACCTTC. Amino acids: CASSLGAGLHYGYTF.

V and J are TRBV29-1 and TRBJ2-3, with 12 bases fitting TRBD1. The CDR3 is 14 residues long. CDR1 and CDR2 from the germline V gene are SQVTM and ANQGSEA. V trimming: 6 bases; J trimming: 0 bases; junction bases outside the gene matches: 1. This chain's CDR3 is CSVGQGASTDTQYF. Here the CDR3 DNA reads TGCAGCGTGGGACAGGGGGCTAGCACAGATACGCAGTATTTT.

V usage is TRBV30 and J usage is TRBJ2-5, with TRBD1 as a possible D gene (5 bases). Trimming took off 6 bases at V and 4 bases at J, with 15 bases between the two ends. The germline V gene encodes CDR1 GTSNPN and CDR2 SVGIG (reference sequence). The CDR3 runs 13 residues. CDR3: CACAPQGPETQYF. The CDR3 DNA follows: TGTGCCTGCGCCCCCCAGGGCCCAGAGACCCAGTACTTC. Together with reference TRBV30 and TRBJ2-5, the CDR3 gives the full variable domain: SQTIHQWPATLVQPVGSPLSLECTVEGTSNPNLYWYRQAAGRGLQLLFYSVGIGQISSEVPQNLSASRPQDRQFILSSKKLLLSDSGFYLCACAPQGPETQYFGPGTRLLVL.

As regards this clone: The junction and the germline gene differ at one end; a read error may be behind it. The V and J genes are TRBV9 and TRBJ1-2; 7 bases match TRBD1. This CDR3 spans 11 amino acids. From germline, CDR1 is SGDLS and CDR2 YYNGEE. CDR3 in amino acids: CASSYGQVIVF. The CDR3 region has the DNA TGTGCCAGCAGCTACGGACAGGTGATAGTCTTC. Based on the CDR3 plus reference TRBV9 and TRBJ1-2, the full variable domain is DSGVTQTPKHLITATGQRVTLRCSPRSGDLSVYWYQQSLDQGLQFLIQYYNGEERAKGNILERFSAQQFPDLHSELNLSSLELGDSALYFCASSYGQVIVFGSGTRLTVV.

In its sample, this clone was seen once. The chain has TRBV6-5 and TRBJ1-2; the D gene is possibly TRBD1 (6 bases). Germline assignment: CDR1 MNHEY and CDR2 SVGAGI. Deletions cut 5 bases from V and 4 bases from J, with 14 bases between. The length of the CDR3 is 14 residues. CDR3 protein: CASSLRTATYGYTF. CDR3 coding DNA: TGTGCCAGCAGTCTGCGGACAGCGACCTATGGCTACACCTTC.

The chain combines TRBV10-2 with TRBJ2-1; tentatively, D is TRBD2 (6 bases). Germline V CDR1 and CDR2: WSHSY, SAAADI. The CDR3 spans 16 residues. V was clipped by 7 bases and J by 6 bases, with 22 bases between them. CDR3 sequence (DNA): TGCGCCAGCAAAGGAGGAGGGACTTCCACTCTCAATGAGCAGTTCTTC. Amino acids: CASKGGGTSTLNEQFF.

The chain combines TRBV7-2 with TRBJ2-7; 8 nucleotides agree with TRBD2. The CDR3 runs to 14 residues. CDR1 is SGHTA and CDR2 is FQGNSA in the germline V gene. J lost 5 bases, V lost 6 bases, and 9 bases had no gene match. The CDR3 loop is CASRTPIAGNEQYF. The CDR3 nucleotides read TGTGCCAGCAGAACACCCATAGCGGGAAACGAGCAGTACTTC.

The gene calls are TRBV5-6 and TRBJ2-5; D is perhaps TRBD2 (5 bases). Per germline, CDR1 SGHDT and CDR2 YYEEEE. The CDR3 is 18 residues long. The germline V and J ends were trimmed by 1 base and 5 bases, with 24 bases remaining between them. CDR3: CASSLLKSGRQATETQYF. The CDR3 bases are TGTGCCAGCAGCTTGCTCAAATCGGGAAGGCAGGCAACGGAGACCCAGTACTTC.

The V call is TRBV4-1, the J call TRBJ1-5; D is possibly TRBD1 (5 bases). V lost 5 bases and J 4 bases, leaving 9 bases between the germline ends. CDR1 and CDR2 (germline): MGHRA, YSYEKL. This CDR3 has 13 residues. This CDR3 reads CASSWGRNQPQHF. Written as DNA, the CDR3 is TGCGCCAGCAGCTGGGGCCGGAATCAGCCCCAGCATTTT.

The V gene is TRBV27, the J gene TRBJ2-6; a weak D match, TRBD1 (6 bases). The CDR3 extends over 16 amino acids. Trimming removed 6 bases at V and 6 bases at J, with 18 bases between. The germline CDR1 and CDR2 sequences are MNHEY and SMNVEV (reference sequence). CDR3 sequence reads: CASSPIQGDEANVLTF. CDR3 bases: TGTGCCAGCAGCCCAATACAGGGTGATGAGGCCAACGTCCTGACTTTC.

The V gene is TRBV2, the J gene TRBJ2-7; 8 bases are shared with TRBD2. The CDR3 contains 15 residues. Losses at the gene ends were 6 bases for V and 3 bases for J; bases not matched to a gene: 10. CDR1 and CDR2 from the germline V gene are SNHLY and FYNNEI. The DNA of the CDR3 is TGTGCCAGCAGCGACATAGCGGGAAGTTACTACGAGCAGTACTTC. This encodes CASSDIAGSYYEQYF. The full variable domain, in which reference TRBV2 and TRBJ2-7 provide the parts outside the CDR3, is EPEVTQTPSHQVTQMGQEVILRCVPISNHLYFYWYRQILGQKVEFLVSFYNNEISEKSEIFDDQFSVERPDGSNFTLKIRSTKLEDSAMYFCASSDIAGSYYEQYFGPGTRLTVT.

The chain uses TRBV10-3 and TRBJ1-1; 8 bases align to TRBD1. Trimming took 7 bases from V and 1 from J; bases not matched to a gene: 2. The germline CDR1 and CDR2 sequences are ENHRY and SYGVKD. The CDR3 spans 13 residues. The CDR3 region has the DNA TGTGCCATCACCGGACAGGGGAACACTGAAGCTTTCTTT. Translated: CAITGQGNTEAFF.

The chain couples TRBV29-1 to TRBJ2-1, with 11 nucleotides matching TRBD2. The length of the CDR3 is 13 residues. The trim removed 7 bases at V and 5 bases at J, leaving 4 bases unmatched. Germline V gives CDR1 SQVTM, CDR2 ANQGSEA. CDR3 sequence reads: CSAPTSGDNEQFF. The CDR3 nucleotides read TGCAGCGCTCCGACTAGCGGGGACAATGAGCAGTTCTTC.

As DNA, the CDR3 is TGTGCCAGTAGTATAGATCGGGGGGCTGGAAACACCATATATTTT. It translates to CASSIDRGAGNTIYF. The chain carries TRBV19 and TRBJ1-3; tentative D call: TRBD1 (5 bases). CDR3 size: 15 residues. The germline V gene encodes CDR1 LNHDA and CDR2 SQIVND (reference sequence). V shed 0 bases and J shed 2 bases, with 8 bases lying between them.

The chain links TRBV25-1 to TRBJ2-7; 10 bases map to TRBD2. CDR1 is MGHDK and CDR2 is SYGVNS in the germline V gene. V dropped 5 bases and J dropped 6; count of bases not matched to a gene: 10. CDR3 length: 15 residues. The CDR3 region has the DNA TGTGCCAGCAGTACCCGGACTAGCGGAGATGGCGAGCAGTACTTC. Protein: CASSTRTSGDGEQYF.